The 3 T cell receptor beta chains presented below share a single source sample, sequenced in a study of T-cell reconstitution after alpha-beta-depleted transplantation in children. As it was prepared, the TCRbeta library received unique molecular identifiers. Each CDR3 protein gets one entry after TCRdb re-called the PCR reads with MiXCR. The sample holds under 300,000 distinct CDR3 sequences, about 9.9% seen once. The source was peripheral blood, collected 180 days after TCRalphabeta/CD19-depleted stem cell transplant. All receptors come from a male patient under 10 years old who had a stem cell transplant for chronic granulomatous disease, so the T cells may come from the graft donor.

There are many counts of this clonotype. The rearrangement joins TRBV4-2 to TRBJ2-1; 14 bases agree with TRBD2. The germline V gene has CDR1 LGHNA and CDR2 YNFKEQ. The CDR3 sequence is 18 residues long. The V and J ends lost 1 base and 8 bases, in that order; junction bases with no gene match: 10. The DNA for the CDR3 is TGTGCCAGCAGCCAAGTAGGGGGGACTAGCGGGGGTGGGCATGAGCAGTTCTTC. Translated, it gives CASSQVGGTSGGGHEQFF.

This clonotype was detected ten times or more. The gene calls are TRBV29-1 and TRBJ2-4; tentative D call: TRBD1 (6 bases). The germline V gene encodes CDR1 SQVTM and CDR2 ANQGSEA. Trimming pared 1 base from V and 8 bases from J, leaving 12 bases between. CDR3 length equals 13 residues. DNA for the CDR3: TGCAGCGTTGAAGGTGGACAGTGGGACATTCAGTACTTC. Amino acid sequence: CSVEGGQWDIQYF.

This clonotype has a count of ten or more. The chain combines TRBV19 with TRBJ2-3; D is unresolved. The V and J ends lost 3 bases and 4 bases respectively, with 8 bases between them. This CDR3 is 13 amino acids long. Germline V CDR1 and CDR2: LNHDA, SQIVND (reference sequence). The chain's CDR3 is CASSIRDPDTQYF. DNA of the CDR3: TGTGCCAGTAGTATCAGAGACCCAGATACGCAGTATTTT. Using reference TRBV19 and TRBJ2-3 for the parts outside the CDR3, the full variable domain is DGGITQSPKYLFRKEGQNVTLSCEQNLNHDAMYWYRQDPGQGLRLIYYSQIVNDFQKGDIAEGYSVSREKKESFPLTVTSAQKNPTAFYLCASSIRDPDTQYFGPGTRLTVL.